The TCR beta chain under discussion was sequenced for a study of cytomegalovirus exposure and HLA in healthy donors. The V and J ends lost 5 bases and 7 bases respectively, with 14 bases between them. Germline V lookup: CDR1 LNHDA, CDR2 SQIVND (reference sequence). The CDR3 runs to 14 residues. PCR involved 60 Vbeta and 13 Jbeta primers. Sequenced by immunoSEQ multiplex PCR; TCRdb stores in-frame clones only, minus some. Of approximately 140,000 clones detected, roughly 78% appear once; the ten largest clones hold around 2%. This clone was recorded a few times. The target antigen is unknown. Study-wide results and limits: The analysis excluded some indistinguishable V segments, including TRBV6-2 and TRBV6-3.

The sequence was obtained from a man in his thirties or forties in good health and CMV-seronegative. V is TRBV19 and J is TRBJ1-4, with D possibly TRBD1 on 6 matching bases. Material for sequencing was PBMCs. CDR3 in DNA: TGTGCCAGTAGTGTTCCAGGGGACCTTGAAAAACTGTTTTTT. Protein: CASSVPGDLEKLFF.